Below, 18 T cell receptor beta chains from the same sample are listed, as sequenced in a study of cytomegalovirus exposure and HLA in healthy donors. The data were produced by immunoSEQ multiplex PCR, yet TCRdb's version contains in-frame clones alone and is incomplete. The repertoire has 65,000 to 85,000 clones, 90% to 95% of them found once; the top ten carry 0.69%. The material sequenced was PBMCs. The source is a woman under 30 in good health and CMV-seronegative.

For this clone: The same CDR3 also results from other DNA sequences found in this sample. V usage is TRBV7-2 and J usage is TRBJ2-7, with TRBD1 matching over 10 bases. J lost 3 bases, V lost 5 bases, and 1 base had no gene match. In germline, CDR1 is SGHTA, CDR2 FQGNSA. This CDR3 is 13 amino acids long. The CDR3, as DNA: TGTGCCAGCAGCCGGACAGGGGGCTACGAGCAGTACTTC. Translating gives CASSRTGGYEQYF.

The rearrangement joins TRBV19 to TRBJ2-7; 8 bases match TRBD1. CDR3 length: 13 amino acids. Germline assignment: CDR1 LNHDA and CDR2 SQIVND (reference sequence). The V and J ends lost 5 bases and 4 bases, in that order; junction bases with no gene match: 4. CDR3 DNA sequence: TGTGCCAGTAGTCAGGGGGCCCAGTACGAGCAGTACTTC. Protein: CASSQGAQYEQYF.

The J gene is TRBJ1-2, the V gene TRBV5-1, with TRBD1 as a possible D gene (6 bases). Trimming took 4 bases from V and 1 from J, leaving 8 bases between them. The CDR3 is 13 amino acids. Germline V gene sequence: CDR1 SGHRS, CDR2 YFSETQ. The CDR3 is CASSAGVNYGYTF. The CDR3 DNA follows: TGCGCCAGCAGCGCAGGGGTTAACTATGGCTACACCTTC.

V usage is TRBV10-3 and J usage is TRBJ2-1; possible D gene TRBD2, 5 bases. V lost 0 bases, J lost 0 bases, and 12 bases lay in between. The CDR3 spans 17 residues. Germline CDR1 ENHRY, CDR2 SYGVKD. The CDR3 nucleotides are TGTGCCATCAGTGAGTCGGTAGCGCTTAGCTCCTACAATGAGCAGTTCTTC. It encodes CAISESVALSSYNEQFF.

This chain uses TRBV29-1 with TRBJ1-1; 7 positions match TRBD1. The trim removed 7 bases at V and 4 bases at J, leaving 3 bases unmatched. Germline CDR1 and CDR2: SQVTM and ANQGSEA. This CDR3 has 11 amino acids. DNA for the CDR3: TGCAGCGGCCGGGACAGCACTGAAGCTTTCTTT. It specifies CSGRDSTEAFF.

The V gene is TRBV6-5, the J gene TRBJ2-5; D gene ambiguous. V was shortened by 6 bases and J by 4 bases, with 6 bases between the two germline ends. Germline V gene lookup returns CDR1 MNHEY and CDR2 SVGAGI. There are 11 residues in the CDR3. The CDR3 here is CASSRRETQYF. CDR3 DNA: TGTGCCAGCAGCCGTCGAGAGACCCAGTACTTC.

J is TRBJ1-1 and V is TRBV4-1; D might be TRBD1 (5 bases). The CDR3 covers 14 residues. The V gene lost 1 base and the J gene lost 12 bases, with 18 bases spanning the gap. CDR1 is MGHRA and CDR2 is YSYEKL in the germline V gene. This chain's CDR3 is CASSQVSPTAETFF. The CDR3 nucleotides are TGCGCCAGCAGCCAAGTGAGCCCGACAGCTGAGACTTTCTTT.

The chain has TRBV7-9 and TRBJ2-3, with TRBD2 matching over 12 bases. After removal of 4 bases from V and 5 bases from J, the junction contained 7 bases not matched to a gene. The CDR3 has 16 amino acids. CDR1 is SEHNR and CDR2 is FQNEAQ in the germline V gene (reference sequence). CDR3 loop: CASSSPTSGRLDTQYF. For the CDR3, the DNA is TGTGCCAGCAGCTCACCGACTAGCGGGAGACTAGATACGCAGTATTTT.

The chain uses TRBV4-1 and TRBJ1-2, with 8 nucleotides matching TRBD1. CDR3 length: 14 residues. Germline CDR1 and CDR2: MGHRA and YSYEKL. Trimming took 3 bases from V and 7 from J; bases not matched to a gene: 7. The CDR3 is CASSHEDRGAGYTF. The CDR3, as DNA: TGCGCCAGCAGCCATGAAGACAGGGGAGCTGGCTACACCTTC.

V usage is TRBV6-5 and J usage is TRBJ1-3; unclear D gene. The CDR3 length is 16 residues. CDR1 is MNHEY and CDR2 is SVGAGI in the germline V gene. V lost 0 bases to trimming and J lost 0 bases, with 9 bases between them. In nucleotides, the CDR3 is TGTGCCAGCAGTTACTCGAGGTTTAGCTCTGGAAACACCATATATTTT. It encodes CASSYSRFSSGNTIYF.

The chain carries TRBV30 and TRBJ2-1; 7 nucleotides agree with TRBD2. Germline V gives CDR1 GTSNPN, CDR2 SVGIG (reference sequence). V lost 8 bases to trimming and J lost 2 bases; unmatched junction nucleotides: 3. There are 12 residues in the CDR3. CDR3 sequence (DNA): TGTGCCGGGGGACTAACCTACAATGAGCAGTTCTTC. Translation: CAGGLTYNEQFF.

The chain has TRBV7-9 and TRBJ1-1; D is possibly TRBD1 (5 bases). The length of the CDR3 is 14 residues. V dropped 1 base and J dropped 1 base, with 7 bases sitting between them. The germline V gene has CDR1 SEHNR and CDR2 FQNEAQ (reference sequence). The CDR3 region is CASSLVQGNTEAFF. The CDR3 DNA reads as TGTGCCAGCAGCTTAGTCCAGGGGAACACTGAAGCTTTCTTT. Filled out from reference TRBV7-9 and TRBJ1-1, the complete variable domain reads DTGVSQNPRHKITKRGQNVTFRCDPISEHNRLYWYRQTLGQGPEFLTYFQNEAQLEKSRLLSDRFSAERPKGSFSTLEIQRTEQGDSAMYLCASSLVQGNTEAFFGQGTRLTVV.

The rearrangement joins TRBV28 to TRBJ2-1; tentative D call: TRBD2 (7 bases). The germline V gene has CDR1 MDHEN and CDR2 SYDVKM. This CDR3 has 11 residues. V was clipped by 8 bases and J by 15 bases, with 17 bases between them. CDR3 sequence: CASSLGGAPFF. CDR3 in DNA: TGTGCCAGCTCTCTTGGGGGGGCCCCGTTCTTC.

The J gene is TRBJ2-7, the V gene TRBV11-2; 15 bases map to TRBD2. The ends lost 1 base at V and 0 bases at J; junction bases unmatched: 4. Germline V lookup: CDR1 SGHAT, CDR2 FQNNGV. The CDR3 has 18 amino acids. DNA for the CDR3: TGTGCCAGCAGCTTAGGGGGACTAGCGGGAGGTTTCTCCTACGAGCAGTACTTC. Translated: CASSLGGLAGGFSYEQYF.

V and J are TRBV19 and TRBJ1-2, with 7 bases fitting TRBD1. V was pared by 10 bases and J by 4 bases, with 12 bases of the junction left unmatched. From germline, CDR1 is LNHDA and CDR2 SQIVND (reference sequence). The CDR3 is 14 amino acids. CDR3 region: CATGPGGYVYGYTF. CDR3 coding DNA: TGTGCCACCGGTCCAGGGGGGTACGTCTATGGCTACACCTTC.

This clone appeared once. CDR3 region: CASRRQGSGNTIYF. The CDR3 region has the DNA TGTGCCAGCAGGCGACAGGGGTCAGGAAACACCATATATTTT. The rearrangement links TRBV6-5 to TRBJ1-3; 8 bases fit TRBD1. CDR1 and CDR2 (germline): MNHEY, SVGAGI. With V trimmed by 6 bases and J by 4 bases, 5 bases remained unmatched. The CDR3 length is 14 residues.

The chain combines TRBV7-6 with TRBJ1-2, with 11 bases matching TRBD1. The CDR3 length is 16 residues. V gave up 1 base and J gave up 4 bases; unmatched junction bases: 5. Germline values: CDR1 SGHVS, CDR2 FNYEAQ. The CDR3 loop reads CASSLGGDRGSYGYTF. The CDR3 DNA follows: TGTGCCAGCAGCTTAGGCGGGGACAGGGGGAGCTATGGCTACACCTTC.

The chain couples TRBV6-6 to TRBJ2-7, with 8 positions matching TRBD1. This CDR3 spans 16 amino acids. Unmatched junction bases numbered 11, after V lost 2 bases and J lost 5 bases. Germline V gene data show CDR1 as MNHNY and CDR2 as SVGAGI (reference sequence). The CDR3 spells CASSYVRTGINHEQYF. CDR3 DNA sequence: TGTGCCAGCAGTTACGTTAGGACAGGGATAAACCACGAGCAGTACTTC.